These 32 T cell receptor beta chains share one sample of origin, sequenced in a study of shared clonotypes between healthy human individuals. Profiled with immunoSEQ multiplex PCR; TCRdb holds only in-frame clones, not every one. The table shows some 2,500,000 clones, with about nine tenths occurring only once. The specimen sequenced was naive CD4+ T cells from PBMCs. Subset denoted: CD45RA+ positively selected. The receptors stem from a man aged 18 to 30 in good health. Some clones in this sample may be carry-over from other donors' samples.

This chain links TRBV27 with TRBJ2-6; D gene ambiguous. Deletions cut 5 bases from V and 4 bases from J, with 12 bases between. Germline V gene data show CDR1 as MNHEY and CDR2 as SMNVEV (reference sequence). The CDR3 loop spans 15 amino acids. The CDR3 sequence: CASSPWEAGANVLTF. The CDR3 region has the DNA TGTGCCAGCAGTCCCTGGGAAGCAGGGGCCAACGTCCTGACTTTC. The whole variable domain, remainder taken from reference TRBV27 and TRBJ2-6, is EAQVTQNPRYLITVTGKKLTVTCSQNMNHEYMSWYRQDPGLGLRQIYYSMNVEVTDKGDVPEGYKVSRKEKRNFPLILESPSPNQTSLYFCASSPWEAGANVLTFGAGSRLTVL.

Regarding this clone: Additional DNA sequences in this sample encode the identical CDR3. Here the CDR3 reads CASSLVSGNYGYTF. CDR3 coding DNA: TGCGCCAGCAGCTTGGTGTCAGGAAACTATGGCTACACCTTC. The chain is built from TRBV5-1 and TRBJ1-2; no firm D call. The CDR3 spans 14 residues. CDR1 is SGHRS, CDR2 YFSETQ, per germline. V dropped 0 bases and J dropped 2 bases, with 8 bases sitting between them.

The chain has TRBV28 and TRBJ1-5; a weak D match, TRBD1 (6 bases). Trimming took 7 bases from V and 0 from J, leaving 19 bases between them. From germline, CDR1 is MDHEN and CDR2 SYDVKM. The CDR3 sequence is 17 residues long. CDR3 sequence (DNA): TGTGCCAGCACCTATTCGGGACAAATTTATAGCAATCAGCCCCAGCATTTT. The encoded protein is CASTYSGQIYSNQPQHF.

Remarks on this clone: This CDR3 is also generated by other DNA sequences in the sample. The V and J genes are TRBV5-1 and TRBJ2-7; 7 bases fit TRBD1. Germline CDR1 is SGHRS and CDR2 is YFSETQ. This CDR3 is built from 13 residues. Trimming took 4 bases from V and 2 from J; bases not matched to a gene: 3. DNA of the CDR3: TGCGCCAGCAGCACCGGGACAGCCTACGAGCAGTACTTC. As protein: CASSTGTAYEQYF.

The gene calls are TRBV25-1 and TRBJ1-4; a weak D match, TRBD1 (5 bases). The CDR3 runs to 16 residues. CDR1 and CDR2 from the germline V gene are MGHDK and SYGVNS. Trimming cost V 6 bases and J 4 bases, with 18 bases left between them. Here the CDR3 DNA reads TGTGCCAGCAGCGGTGTTCAGGGCGGATTTAATGAAAAACTGTTTTTT. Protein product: CASSGVQGGFNEKLFF.

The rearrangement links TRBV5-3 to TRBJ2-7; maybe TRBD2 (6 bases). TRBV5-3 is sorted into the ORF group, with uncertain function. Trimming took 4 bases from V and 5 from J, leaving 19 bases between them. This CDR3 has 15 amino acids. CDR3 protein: CARSPRAGIKDEQYF. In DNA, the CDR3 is TGTGCCAGAAGCCCGAGGGCGGGGATAAAAGACGAGCAGTACTTC.

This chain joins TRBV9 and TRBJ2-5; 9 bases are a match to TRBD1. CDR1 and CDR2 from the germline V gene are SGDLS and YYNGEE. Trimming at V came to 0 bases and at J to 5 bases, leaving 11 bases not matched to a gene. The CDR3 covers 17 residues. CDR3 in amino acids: CASSVAGGTGFGETQYF. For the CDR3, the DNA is TGTGCCAGCAGCGTAGCTGGGGGGACAGGGTTCGGGGAGACCCAGTACTTC.

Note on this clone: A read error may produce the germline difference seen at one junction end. The CDR3 region has the DNA TGTGCCCGCAGTTTAGCGGGGAGAGGCGGGGGGGTTCAGTACTTC. It yields the protein CARSLAGRGGGVQYF. The chain joins TRBV28 to TRBJ2-4; TRBD2 aligns across 9 bases. CDR1 MDHEN and CDR2 SYDVKM come from the germline V gene. The CDR3 has 15 residues.

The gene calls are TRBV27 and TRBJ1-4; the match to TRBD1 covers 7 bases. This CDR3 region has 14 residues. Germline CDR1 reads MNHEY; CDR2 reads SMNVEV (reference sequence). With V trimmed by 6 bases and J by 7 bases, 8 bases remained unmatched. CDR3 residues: CASSTGQPIEKLFF. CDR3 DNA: TGTGCCAGCAGCACGGGACAGCCTATTGAAAAACTGTTTTTT. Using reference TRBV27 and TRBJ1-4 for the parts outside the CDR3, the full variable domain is EAQVTQNPRYLITVTGKKLTVTCSQNMNHEYMSWYRQDPGLGLRQIYYSMNVEVTDKGDVPEGYKVSRKEKRNFPLILESPSPNQTSLYFCASSTGQPIEKLFFGSGTQLSVL.

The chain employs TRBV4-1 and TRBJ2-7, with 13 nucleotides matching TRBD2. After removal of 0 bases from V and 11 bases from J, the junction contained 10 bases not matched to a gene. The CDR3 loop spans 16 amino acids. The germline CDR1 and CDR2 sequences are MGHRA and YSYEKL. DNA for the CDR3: TGCGCCAGCAGCCAAGAGGGGACTAGCGGGACCGAAGGGGAGTACTTC. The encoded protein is CASSQEGTSGTEGEYF.

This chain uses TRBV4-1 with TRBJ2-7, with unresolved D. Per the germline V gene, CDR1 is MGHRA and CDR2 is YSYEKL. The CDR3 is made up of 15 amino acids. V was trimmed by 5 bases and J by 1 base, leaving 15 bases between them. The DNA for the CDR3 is TGCGCCAGCAGCTTCCCCGGGTCAAATTCCTACGAGCAGTACTTC. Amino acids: CASSFPGSNSYEQYF.

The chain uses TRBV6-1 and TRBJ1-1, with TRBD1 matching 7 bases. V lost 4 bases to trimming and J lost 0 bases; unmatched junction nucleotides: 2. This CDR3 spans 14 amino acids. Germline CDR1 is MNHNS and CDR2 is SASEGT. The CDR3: CASSAGQVNTEAFF. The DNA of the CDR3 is TGTGCCAGCAGTGCCGGACAGGTGAACACTGAAGCTTTCTTT.

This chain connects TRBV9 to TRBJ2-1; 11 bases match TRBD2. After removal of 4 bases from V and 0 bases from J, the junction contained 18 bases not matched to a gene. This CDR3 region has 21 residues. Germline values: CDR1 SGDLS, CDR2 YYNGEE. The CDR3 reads CASSPRGGTSGHGSSYNEQFF. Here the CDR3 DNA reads TGTGCCAGCAGCCCAAGGGGCGGGACTAGCGGTCATGGGAGCTCCTACAATGAGCAGTTCTTC.

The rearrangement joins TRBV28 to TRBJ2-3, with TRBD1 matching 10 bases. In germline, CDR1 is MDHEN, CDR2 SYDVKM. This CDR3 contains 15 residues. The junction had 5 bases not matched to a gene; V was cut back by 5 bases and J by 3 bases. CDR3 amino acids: CASSQPGQGTDTQYF. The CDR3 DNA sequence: TGTGCCAGCAGTCAACCGGGACAGGGGACAGATACGCAGTATTTT.

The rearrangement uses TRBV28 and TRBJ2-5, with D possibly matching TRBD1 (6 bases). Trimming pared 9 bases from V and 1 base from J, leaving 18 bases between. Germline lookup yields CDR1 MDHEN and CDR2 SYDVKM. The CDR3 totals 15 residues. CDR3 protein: CASTAADRIQETQYF. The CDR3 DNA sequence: TGTGCCAGTACGGCGGCGGACAGAATCCAAGAGACCCAGTACTTC.

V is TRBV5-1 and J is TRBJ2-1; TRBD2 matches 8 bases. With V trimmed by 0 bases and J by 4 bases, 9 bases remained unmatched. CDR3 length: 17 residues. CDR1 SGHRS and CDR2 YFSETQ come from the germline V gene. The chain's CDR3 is CASSLAIVAGRYNEQFF. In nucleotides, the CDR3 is TGCGCCAGCAGCTTGGCCATTGTAGCGGGGAGGTACAATGAGCAGTTCTTC.

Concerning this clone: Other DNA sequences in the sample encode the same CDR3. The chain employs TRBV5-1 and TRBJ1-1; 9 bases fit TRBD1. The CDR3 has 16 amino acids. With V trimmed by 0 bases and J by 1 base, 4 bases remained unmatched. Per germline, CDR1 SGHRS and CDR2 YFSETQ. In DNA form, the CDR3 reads TGCGCCAGCAGCTTGGGGTCGGGACAGGGGAACACTGAAGCTTTCTTT. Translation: CASSLGSGQGNTEAFF.

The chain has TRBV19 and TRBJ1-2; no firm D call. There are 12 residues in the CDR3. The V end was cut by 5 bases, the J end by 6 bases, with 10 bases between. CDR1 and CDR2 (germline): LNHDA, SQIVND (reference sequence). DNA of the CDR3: TGTGCCAGTAGTCAGAGGGCTGATGGCTACACCTTC. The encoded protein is CASSQRADGYTF.

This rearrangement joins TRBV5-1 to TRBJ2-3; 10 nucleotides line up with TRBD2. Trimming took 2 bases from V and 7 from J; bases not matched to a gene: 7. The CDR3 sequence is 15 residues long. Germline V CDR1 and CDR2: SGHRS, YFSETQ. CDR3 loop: CASSFLAGAGNTQYF. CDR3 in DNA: TGCGCCAGCAGCTTTCTAGCGGGAGCGGGGAATACGCAGTATTTT.

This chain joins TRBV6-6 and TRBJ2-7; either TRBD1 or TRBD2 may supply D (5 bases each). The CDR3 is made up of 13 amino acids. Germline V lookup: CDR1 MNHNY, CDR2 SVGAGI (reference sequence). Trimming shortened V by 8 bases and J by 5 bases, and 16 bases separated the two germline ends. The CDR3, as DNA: TGTGCCAGCTTACGGACAACGACTAACGAGCAGTACTTC. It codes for CASLRTTTNEQYF.

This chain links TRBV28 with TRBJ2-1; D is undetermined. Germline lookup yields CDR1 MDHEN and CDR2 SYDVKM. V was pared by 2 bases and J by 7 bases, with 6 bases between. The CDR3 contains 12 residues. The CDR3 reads CASSLEVNEQFF. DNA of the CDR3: TGTGCCAGCAGTTTAGAGGTAAATGAGCAGTTCTTC.

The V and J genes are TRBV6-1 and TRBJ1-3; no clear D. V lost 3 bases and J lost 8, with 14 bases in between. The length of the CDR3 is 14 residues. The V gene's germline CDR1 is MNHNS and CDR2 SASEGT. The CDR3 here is CASSDRGHRDTIYF. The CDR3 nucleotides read TGTGCCAGCAGTGACAGAGGTCATCGGGACACCATATATTTT.

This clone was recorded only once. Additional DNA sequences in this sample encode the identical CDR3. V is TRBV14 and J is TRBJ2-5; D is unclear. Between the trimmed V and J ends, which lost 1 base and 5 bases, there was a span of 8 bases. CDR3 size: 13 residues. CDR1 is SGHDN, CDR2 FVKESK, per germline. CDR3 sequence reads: CASSQAGGETQYF. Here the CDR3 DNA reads TGTGCCAGCAGCCAAGCGGGTGGGGAGACCCAGTACTTC.

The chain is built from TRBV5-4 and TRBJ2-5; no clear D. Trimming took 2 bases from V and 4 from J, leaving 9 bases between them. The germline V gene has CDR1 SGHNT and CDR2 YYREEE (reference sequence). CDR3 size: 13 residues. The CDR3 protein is CASSFSPGETQYF. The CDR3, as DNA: TGTGCCAGCAGCTTTAGTCCTGGAGAGACCCAGTACTTC.

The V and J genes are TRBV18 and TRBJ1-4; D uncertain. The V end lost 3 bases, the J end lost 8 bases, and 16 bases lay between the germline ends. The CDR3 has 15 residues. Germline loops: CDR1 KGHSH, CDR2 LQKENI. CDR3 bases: TGTGCCAGCTCACCCGCGGTAACCCAAGGAGAAAAACTGTTTTTT. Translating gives CASSPAVTQGEKLFF.

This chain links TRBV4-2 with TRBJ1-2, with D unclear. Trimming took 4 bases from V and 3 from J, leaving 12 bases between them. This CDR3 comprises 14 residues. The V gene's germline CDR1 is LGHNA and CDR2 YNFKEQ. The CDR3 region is CASSPTDGDYGYTF. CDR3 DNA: TGTGCCAGCAGCCCAACGGACGGCGACTATGGCTACACCTTC.

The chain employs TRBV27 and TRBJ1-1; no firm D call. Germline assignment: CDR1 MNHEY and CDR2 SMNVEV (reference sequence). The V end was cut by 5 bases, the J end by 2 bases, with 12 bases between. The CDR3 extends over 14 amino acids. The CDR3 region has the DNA TGTGCCAGCAGTCGTCAGACGGGAAACACTGAAGCTTTCTTT. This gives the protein CASSRQTGNTEAFF.

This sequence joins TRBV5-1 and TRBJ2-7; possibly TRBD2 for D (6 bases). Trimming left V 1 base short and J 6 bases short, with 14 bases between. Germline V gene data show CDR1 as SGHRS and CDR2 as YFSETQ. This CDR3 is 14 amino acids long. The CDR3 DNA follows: TGCGCCAGCAGCTTGACTTCTACCGGGAGCGAGCAGTACTTC. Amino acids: CASSLTSTGSEQYF.

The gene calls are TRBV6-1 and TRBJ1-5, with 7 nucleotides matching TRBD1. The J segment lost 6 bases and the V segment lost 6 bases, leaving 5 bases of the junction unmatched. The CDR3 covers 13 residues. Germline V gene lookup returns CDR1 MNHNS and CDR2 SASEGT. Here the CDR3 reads CASRLDRVQPQHF. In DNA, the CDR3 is TGTGCCAGCAGGCTAGACAGGGTTCAGCCCCAGCATTTT.

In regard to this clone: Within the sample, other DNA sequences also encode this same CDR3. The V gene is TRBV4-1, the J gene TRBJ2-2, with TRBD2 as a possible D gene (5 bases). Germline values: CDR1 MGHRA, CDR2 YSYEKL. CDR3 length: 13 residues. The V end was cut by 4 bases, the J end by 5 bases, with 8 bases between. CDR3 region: CASSRRGTGELFF. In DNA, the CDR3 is TGCGCCAGCAGCCGGAGAGGGACCGGGGAGCTGTTTTTT.

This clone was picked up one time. The chain's CDR3 is CASSLPRGAYSNQPQHF. The CDR3 DNA sequence: TGTGCCAGCAGTTTGCCCAGGGGGGCATATAGCAATCAGCCCCAGCATTTT. This chain connects TRBV28 to TRBJ1-5, with 7 bases identical to TRBD1. This CDR3 has 17 residues. Germline CDR1 and CDR2: MDHEN and SYDVKM. With 3 bases clipped from V and 0 bases from J, the junction kept 8 bases outside the gene matches.

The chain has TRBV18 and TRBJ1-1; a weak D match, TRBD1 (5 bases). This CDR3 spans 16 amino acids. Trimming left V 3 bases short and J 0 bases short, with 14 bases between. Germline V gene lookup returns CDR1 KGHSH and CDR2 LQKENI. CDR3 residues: CASSPSPGPMNTEAFF. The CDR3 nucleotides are TGTGCCAGCTCACCCAGCCCGGGACCGATGAACACTGAAGCTTTCTTT.